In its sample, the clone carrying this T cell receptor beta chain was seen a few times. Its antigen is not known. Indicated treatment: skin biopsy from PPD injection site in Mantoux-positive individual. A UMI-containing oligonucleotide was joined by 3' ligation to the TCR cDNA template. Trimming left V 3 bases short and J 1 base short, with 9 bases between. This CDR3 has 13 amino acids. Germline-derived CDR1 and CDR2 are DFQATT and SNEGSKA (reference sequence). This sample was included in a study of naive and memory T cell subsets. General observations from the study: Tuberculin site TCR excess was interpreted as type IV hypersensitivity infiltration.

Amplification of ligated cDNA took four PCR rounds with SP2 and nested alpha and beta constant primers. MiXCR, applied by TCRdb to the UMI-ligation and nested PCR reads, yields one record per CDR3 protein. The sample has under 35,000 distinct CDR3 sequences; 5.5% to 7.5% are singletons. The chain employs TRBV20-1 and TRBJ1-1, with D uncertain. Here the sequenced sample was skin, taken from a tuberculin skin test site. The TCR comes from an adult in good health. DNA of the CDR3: TGCAGTGCTAGCCATCCGGCGAACACTGAAGCTTTCTTT. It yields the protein CSASHPANTEAFF.